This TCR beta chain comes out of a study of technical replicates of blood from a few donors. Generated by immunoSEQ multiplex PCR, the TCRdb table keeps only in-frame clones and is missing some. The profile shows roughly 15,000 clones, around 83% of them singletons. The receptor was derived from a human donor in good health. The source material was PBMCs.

CDR3 nucleotide sequence: TGTGCCAGCAGCTTAGTCTCCGGGACAGCGAGCTCCTACGAGCAGTACTTC. This codes for CASSLVSGTASSYEQYF. The rearrangement uses TRBV11-2 and TRBJ2-7, with 7 bases matching TRBD1. Germline V gives CDR1 SGHAT, CDR2 FQNNGV. J lost 0 bases, V lost 1 base, and 9 bases had no gene match. The CDR3 is made up of 17 amino acids.